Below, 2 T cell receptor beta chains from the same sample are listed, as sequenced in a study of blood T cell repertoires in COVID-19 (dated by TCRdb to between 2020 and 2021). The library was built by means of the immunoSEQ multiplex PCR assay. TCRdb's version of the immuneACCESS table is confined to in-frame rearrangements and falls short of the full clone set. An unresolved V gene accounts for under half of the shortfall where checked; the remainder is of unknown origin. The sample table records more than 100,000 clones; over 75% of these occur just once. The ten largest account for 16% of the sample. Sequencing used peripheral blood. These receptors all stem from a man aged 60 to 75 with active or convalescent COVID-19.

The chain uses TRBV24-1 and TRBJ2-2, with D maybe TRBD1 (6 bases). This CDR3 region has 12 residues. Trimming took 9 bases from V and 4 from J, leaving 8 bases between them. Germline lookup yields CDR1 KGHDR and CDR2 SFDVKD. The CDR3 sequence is CATGQFTGELFF. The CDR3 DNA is TGTGCCACCGGACAGTTCACCGGGGAGCTGTTTTTT.

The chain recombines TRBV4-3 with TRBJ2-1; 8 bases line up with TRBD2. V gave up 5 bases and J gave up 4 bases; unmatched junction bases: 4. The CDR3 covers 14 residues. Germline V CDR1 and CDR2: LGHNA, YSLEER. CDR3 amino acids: CASSAAGGYNEQFF. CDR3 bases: TGCGCCAGCAGCGCCGCGGGGGGATACAATGAGCAGTTCTTC.